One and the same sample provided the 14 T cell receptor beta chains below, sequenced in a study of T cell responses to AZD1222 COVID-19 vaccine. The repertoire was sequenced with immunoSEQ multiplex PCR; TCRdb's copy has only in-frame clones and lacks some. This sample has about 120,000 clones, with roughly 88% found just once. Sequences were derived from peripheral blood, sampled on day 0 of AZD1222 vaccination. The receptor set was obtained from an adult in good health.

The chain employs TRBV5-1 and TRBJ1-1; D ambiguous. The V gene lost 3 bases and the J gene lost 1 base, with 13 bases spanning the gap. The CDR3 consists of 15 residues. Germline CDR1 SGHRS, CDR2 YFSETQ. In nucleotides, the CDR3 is TGCGCCAGCAGCTGGGTGGGCGAGGGGAACACTGAAGCTTTCTTT. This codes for CASSWVGEGNTEAFF.

CDR3 sequence (DNA): TGTGCCAGCAGCTTAGATCGCGGGGTTTGGGGGAGCTCTGGAAACACCATATATTTT. As protein: CASSLDRGVWGSSGNTIYF. The chain carries TRBV11-2 and TRBJ1-3; D perhaps matches TRBD1 (5 bases). Between the trimmed V and J ends, which lost 0 bases and 0 bases, there was a span of 18 bases. The CDR3 spans 19 residues. Per germline, CDR1 SGHAT and CDR2 FQNNGV.

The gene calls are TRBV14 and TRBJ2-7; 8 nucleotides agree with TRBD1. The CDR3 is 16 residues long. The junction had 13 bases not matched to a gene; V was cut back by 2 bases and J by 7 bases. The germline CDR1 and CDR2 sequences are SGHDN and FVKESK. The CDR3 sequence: CASSQLTGGARGEQYF. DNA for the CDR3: TGTGCCAGCAGCCAATTAACAGGGGGTGCCAGGGGGGAGCAGTACTTC. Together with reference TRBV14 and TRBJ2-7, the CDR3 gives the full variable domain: EAGVTQFPSHSVIEKGQTVTLRCDPISGHDNLYWYRRVMGKEIKFLLHFVKESKQDESGMPNNRFLAERTGGTYSTLKVQPAELEDSGVYFCASSQLTGGARGEQYFGPGTRLTVT.

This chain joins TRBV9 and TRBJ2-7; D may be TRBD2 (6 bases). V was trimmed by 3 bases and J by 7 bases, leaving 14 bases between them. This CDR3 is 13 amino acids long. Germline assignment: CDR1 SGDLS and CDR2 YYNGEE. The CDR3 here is CASSGTRAGEQYF. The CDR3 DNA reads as TGTGCCAGCAGCGGGACAAGGGCGGGGGAGCAGTACTTC.

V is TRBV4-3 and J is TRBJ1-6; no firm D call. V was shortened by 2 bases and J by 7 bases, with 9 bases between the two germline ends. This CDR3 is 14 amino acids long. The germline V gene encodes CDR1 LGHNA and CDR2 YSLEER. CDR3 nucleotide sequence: TGCGCCAGCAGCCAAACCGACGGGAATTCACCCCTCCACTTT. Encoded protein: CASSQTDGNSPLHF.

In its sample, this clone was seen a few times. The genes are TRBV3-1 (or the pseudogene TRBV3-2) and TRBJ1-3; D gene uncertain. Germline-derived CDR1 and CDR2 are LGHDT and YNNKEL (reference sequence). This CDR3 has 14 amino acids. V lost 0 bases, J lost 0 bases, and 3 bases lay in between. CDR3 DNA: TGTGCCAGCAGCCAAGAGGGCTCTGGAAACACCATATATTTT. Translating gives CASSQEGSGNTIYF.

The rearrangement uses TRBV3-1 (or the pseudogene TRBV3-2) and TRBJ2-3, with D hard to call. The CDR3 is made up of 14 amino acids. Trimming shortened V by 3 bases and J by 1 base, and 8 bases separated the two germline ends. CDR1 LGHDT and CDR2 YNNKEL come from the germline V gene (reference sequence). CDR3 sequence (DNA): TGTGCCAGCAGCCAGAGAAAGGGCACAGATACGCAGTATTTT. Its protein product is CASSQRKGTDTQYF.

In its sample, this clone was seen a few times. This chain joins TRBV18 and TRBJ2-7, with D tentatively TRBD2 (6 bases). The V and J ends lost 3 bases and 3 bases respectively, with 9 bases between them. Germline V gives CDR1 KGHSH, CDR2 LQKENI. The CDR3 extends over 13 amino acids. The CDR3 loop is CASSPRGGYEQYF. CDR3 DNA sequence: TGTGCCAGCTCACCTCGGGGAGGCTACGAGCAGTACTTC.

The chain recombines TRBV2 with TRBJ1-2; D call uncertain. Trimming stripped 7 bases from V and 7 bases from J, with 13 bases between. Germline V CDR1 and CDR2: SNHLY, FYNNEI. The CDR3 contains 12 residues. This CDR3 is CASKIDAAGYTF. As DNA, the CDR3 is TGTGCCAGCAAAATTGACGCTGCTGGCTACACCTTC.

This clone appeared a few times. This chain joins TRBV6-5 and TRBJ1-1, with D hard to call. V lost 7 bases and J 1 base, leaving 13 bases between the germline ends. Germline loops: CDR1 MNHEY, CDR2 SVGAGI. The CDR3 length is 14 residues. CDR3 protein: CASIDGSRNTEAFF. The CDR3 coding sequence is TGTGCCAGCATCGATGGGAGCAGGAACACTGAAGCTTTCTTT.

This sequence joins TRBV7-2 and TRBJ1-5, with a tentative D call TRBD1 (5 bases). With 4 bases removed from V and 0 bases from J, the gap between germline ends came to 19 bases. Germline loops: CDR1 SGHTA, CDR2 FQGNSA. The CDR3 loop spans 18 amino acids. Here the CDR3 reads CASSWGWAGVYSNQPQHF. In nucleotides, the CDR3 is TGTGCCAGCAGCTGGGGGTGGGCAGGCGTCTATAGCAATCAGCCCCAGCATTTT.

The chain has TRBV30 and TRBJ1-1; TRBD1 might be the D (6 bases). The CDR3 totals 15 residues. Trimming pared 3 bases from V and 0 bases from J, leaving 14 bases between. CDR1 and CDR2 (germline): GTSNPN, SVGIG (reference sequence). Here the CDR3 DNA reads TGTGCCTGGAGCCTCGGACAGTTCATGAACACTGAAGCTTTCTTT. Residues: CAWSLGQFMNTEAFF.

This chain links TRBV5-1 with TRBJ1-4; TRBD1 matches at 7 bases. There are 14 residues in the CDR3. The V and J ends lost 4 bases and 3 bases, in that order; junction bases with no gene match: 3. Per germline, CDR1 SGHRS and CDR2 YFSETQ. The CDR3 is CASSRQGPNEKLFF. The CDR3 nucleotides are TGCGCCAGCAGCCGACAGGGACCTAATGAAAAACTGTTTTTT.

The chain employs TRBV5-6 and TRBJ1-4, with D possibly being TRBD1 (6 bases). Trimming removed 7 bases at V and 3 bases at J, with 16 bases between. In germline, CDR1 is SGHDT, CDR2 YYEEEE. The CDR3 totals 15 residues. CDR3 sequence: CASLGWGGPNEKLFF. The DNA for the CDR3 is TGTGCCAGCCTCGGTTGGGGGGGCCCTAATGAAAAACTGTTTTTT.